One and the same sample provided the 8 T cell receptor beta chains below, sequenced in a study of T cell clonality in common variable immunodeficiency. TCRdb keeps only in-frame clones here, not all; method: immunoSEQ multiplex PCR. Listed for the sample are approximately 42,000 clones, none seen a single time. Sample: peripheral blood mononuclear cells. The source of these receptors is a person aged 18 to 75 in good health.

This clone was found many times. Read coverage stops 3 residues before the CDR3 terminus; the germline J gene supplies the remainder. The genes are TRBV28 and TRBJ1-5; a possible D gene is TRBD1 (5 bases). Germline V CDR1 and CDR2: MDHEN, SYDVKM. V was shortened by 7 bases and J by 6 bases, with 13 bases between the two germline ends. The CDR3 loop spans 13 amino acids. CDR3 DNA, as far as it was read: TGTGCCAGCACCATGGGGGGGGTTCAGCCC. Encoded protein: CASTMGGVQP. The entire CDR3 protein reads CASTMGGVQPQHF.

Notes on this clone: The read halts 3 residues ahead of the CDR3 end, with the missing end drawn from the germline J gene. The gene calls are TRBV5-1 and TRBJ2-1, with TRBD2 matching over 7 bases. Trimming at V came to 0 bases and at J to 7 bases, leaving 13 bases not matched to a gene. The length of the CDR3 is 17 residues. Per germline, CDR1 SGHRS and CDR2 YFSETQ. Incomplete CDR3 DNA: TGCGCCAGCAGCTTGGGTGGGAGGGCCAGCGGGGTTAATGAG. It translates to CASSLGGRASGVNE. The full CDR3 sequence reads CASSLGGRASGVNEQFF.

In this sample, this clone turned up many times. The CDR3 end is not reached by the read, which stops 3 residues before it; the germline J gene fills it in. This chain connects TRBV20-1 to TRBJ2-3; possibly TRBD2 for D (6 bases). This CDR3 is built from 13 residues. Per germline, CDR1 DFQATT and CDR2 SNEGSKA (reference sequence). CDR3 sequence: CSALRDSKETQYF. Incomplete CDR3 DNA: TGCAGTGCCCTACGGGACTCCAAAGAGACG.

This clone was picked up many times. The DNA ends 3 residues before the CDR3 does, and the rest of the CDR3 is filled in from the germline J gene. V is TRBV7-3 and J is TRBJ2-1, with 12 bases lining up with TRBD2. The CDR3 spans 16 residues. Trimming at V came to 5 bases and at J to 6 bases, leaving 8 bases not matched to a gene. Germline V gives CDR1 SGHTA, CDR2 FQGTGA. Incomplete CDR3 DNA: TGTGCCAGCAGCCTCCTAGCGGGAGGGCCCGCCAATGAG. The encoded protein is CASSLLAGGPANE. Given in full, the CDR3 is CASSLLAGGPANEQFF.

This clone was detected ten times or more. This may stem from a read error, because a much larger clone lies one nucleotide away. The CDR3 region is CSARVSLAGEPVLGETQYF. The covered CDR3 bases are TGCAGTGCTAGGGTTAGCCTAGCGGGAGAACCGGTTTTGGGTGAGACG. V and J are TRBV20-1 and TRBJ2-3; 10 bases agree with TRBD2. The missing CDR3 end, 3 residues past where the read stops, is filled in from the germline J gene. This CDR3 contains 19 residues. The germline V gene has CDR1 DFQATT and CDR2 SNEGSKA (reference sequence).

This clone was observed at least ten times. The CDR3 extends 3 residues past the end of the read, so its final part is completed from the germline J gene. This chain connects TRBV20-1 to TRBJ1-1; possibly TRBD1 for D (5 bases). The V gene's germline CDR1 is DFQATT and CDR2 SNEGSKA (reference sequence). The CDR3 totals 15 residues. The V end was cut by 5 bases, the J end by 0 bases, with 16 bases between. The covered CDR3 bases are TGCAGTGCTGAGCACAGGCAGAGAATGAACACTGAA. Encoded protein: CSAEHRQRMNTE. The whole CDR3 region reads CSAEHRQRMNTEAFF.

This clone was counted many times. The read ends 3 residues early relative to the CDR3; the germline J gene fills the gap. V gene TRBV7-3 combines with J gene TRBJ2-7, with D perhaps matching TRBD1 (5 bases). The CDR3 totals 14 residues. The ends were cut back, 2 bases at V and 3 bases at J, with 11 bases in the middle. Germline CDR1 SGHTA, CDR2 FQGTGA. CDR3 protein: CASSLQAGYYEQYF. Partial CDR3 DNA: TGTGCCAGCAGCTTACAGGCAGGGTACTACGAG. Looking up the rest from reference TRBV7-3 and TRBJ2-7 gives the full variable domain: GAGVSQTPSNKVTEKGKYVELRCDPISGHTALYWYRQSLGQGPEFLIYFQGTGAADDSGLPNDRFFAVRPEGSVSTLKIQRTERGDSAVYLCASSLQAGYYEQYFGPGTRLTVT.

Ten or more counts support this clone. The read terminates 3 residues ahead of where the CDR3 ends, so the germline J gene completes it. The V and J genes are TRBV6-2 or TRBV6-3 and TRBJ2-2; 11 positions agree with TRBD2. V shed 4 bases and J 7 bases; nucleotides not matched to a gene: 2. CDR1 is MNHEY, CDR2 SVGEGT, per germline. The CDR3 is made up of 14 amino acids. The CDR3 bases that were read are TGTGCCAGCAGTTTACTAGCGGGAGTCGGGGAG. Translating it yields CASSLLAGVGE. Given in full, the CDR3 is CASSLLAGVGELFF.